A single sample gave rise to the 5 T cell receptor beta chains below, sequenced in a study of T cell responses to AZD1222 COVID-19 vaccine. Clones were sequenced by immunoSEQ multiplex PCR, and TCRdb holds only the in-frame ones, with some missing. The sample holds about 130,000 clones, approximately 93% seen once. The source material was peripheral blood, sampled on day 0 of AZD1222 vaccination. All receptors derive from an adult in good health.

V and J are TRBV6-5 and TRBJ1-1; 10 nucleotides line up with TRBD1. Germline CDR1 reads MNHEY; CDR2 reads SVGAGI. The CDR3 covers 15 residues. After removal of 4 bases from V and 3 bases from J, the junction contained 5 bases not matched to a gene. CDR3 nucleotides: TGTGCCAGCAGTTTGACAGGGGGCAGGGACACTGAAGCTTTCTTT. Protein product: CASSLTGGRDTEAFF.

V gene TRBV7-9 combines with J gene TRBJ1-2; D remains ambiguous. In germline, CDR1 is SEHNR, CDR2 FQNEAQ (reference sequence). Trimming cost V 8 bases and J 7 bases, with 11 bases left between them. This CDR3 comprises 11 residues. CDR3 sequence reads: CASGGLGGYTF. The CDR3 nucleotides are TGTGCCAGCGGCGGGCTCGGTGGCTACACCTTC.

The rearrangement uses TRBV2 and TRBJ2-3; TRBD1 agrees at 7 bases. CDR3 length equals 18 residues. J was trimmed by 6 bases and V by 4 bases; bases with no gene match: 19. Per germline, CDR1 SNHLY and CDR2 FYNNEI. Here the CDR3 DNA reads TGTGCCAGCAGTGCAGAAAATAAGGGACAGACCCTTCTTGATACGCAGTATTTT. Amino acid sequence: CASSAENKGQTLLDTQYF.

This clone was counted a single time. V is TRBV27 and J is TRBJ1-2; D is ambiguous. The V end was cut by 3 bases, the J end by 3 bases, with 8 bases between. Germline CDR1 MNHEY, CDR2 SMNVEV (reference sequence). The CDR3 has 13 residues. CDR3 nucleotide sequence: TGTGCCAGCAGTTTTGGAGGGTACTATGGCTACACCTTC. It is translated as CASSFGGYYGYTF.

This sequence joins TRBV7-8 and TRBJ1-1; D is perhaps TRBD1 (5 bases). This CDR3 spans 13 amino acids. Trimming removed 2 bases at V and 6 bases at J, with 10 bases between. Looked up from germline, CDR1 is SGHVS and CDR2 is FQNEAQ. CDR3 loop: CASSLWGEAEAFF. The DNA for the CDR3 is TGTGCCAGCAGCTTATGGGGCGAAGCTGAAGCTTTCTTT.